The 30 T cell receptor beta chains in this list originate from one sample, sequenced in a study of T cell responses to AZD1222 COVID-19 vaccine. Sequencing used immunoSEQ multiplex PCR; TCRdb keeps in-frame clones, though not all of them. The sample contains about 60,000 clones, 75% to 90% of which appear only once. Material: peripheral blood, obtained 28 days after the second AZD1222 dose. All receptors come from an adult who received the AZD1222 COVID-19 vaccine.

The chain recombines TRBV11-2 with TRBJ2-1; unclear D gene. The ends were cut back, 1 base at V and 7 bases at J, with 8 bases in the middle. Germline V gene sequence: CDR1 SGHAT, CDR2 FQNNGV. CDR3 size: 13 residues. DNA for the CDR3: TGTGCCAGCAGCTTAGGAAGTGGTAATGAGCAGTTCTTC. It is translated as CASSLGSGNEQFF.

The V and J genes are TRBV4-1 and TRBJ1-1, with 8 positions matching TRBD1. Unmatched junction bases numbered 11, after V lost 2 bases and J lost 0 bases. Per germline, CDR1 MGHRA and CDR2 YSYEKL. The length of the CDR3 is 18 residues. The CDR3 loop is CASSQYPGQAELNTEAFF. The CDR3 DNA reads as TGCGCCAGCAGCCAATACCCGGGACAGGCGGAATTGAACACTGAAGCTTTCTTT.

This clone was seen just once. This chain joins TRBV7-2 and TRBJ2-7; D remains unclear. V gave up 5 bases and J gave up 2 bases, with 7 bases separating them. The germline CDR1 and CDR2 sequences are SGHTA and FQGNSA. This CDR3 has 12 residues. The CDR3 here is CASSARTYEQYF. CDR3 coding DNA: TGTGCCAGCAGCGCGCGTACCTACGAGCAGTACTTC.

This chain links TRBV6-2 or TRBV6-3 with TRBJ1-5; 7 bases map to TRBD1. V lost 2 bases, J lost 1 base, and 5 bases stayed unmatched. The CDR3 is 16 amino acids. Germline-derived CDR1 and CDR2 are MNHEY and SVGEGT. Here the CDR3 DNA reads TGTGCCAGCAGTTACGCACAGGGGTACAGCAATCAGCCCCAGCATTTT. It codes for CASSYAQGYSNQPQHF.

CDR3 bases: TGTGCCAGCAGACCAGGGGAGTCACCCCTCCACTTT. Amino acids: CASRPGESPLHF. The chain recombines TRBV6-1 with TRBJ1-6, with D possibly matching TRBD1 (6 bases). The CDR3 is 12 residues long. Between the trimmed V and J ends, which lost 6 bases and 10 bases, there was a span of 10 bases. The germline V gene has CDR1 MNHNS and CDR2 SASEGT.

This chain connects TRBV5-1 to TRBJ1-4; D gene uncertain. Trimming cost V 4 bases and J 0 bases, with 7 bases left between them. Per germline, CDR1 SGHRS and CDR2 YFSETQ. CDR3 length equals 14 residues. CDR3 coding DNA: TGCGCCAGCAGCCTAGATTCAACTAATGAAAAACTGTTTTTT. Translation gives CASSLDSTNEKLFF.

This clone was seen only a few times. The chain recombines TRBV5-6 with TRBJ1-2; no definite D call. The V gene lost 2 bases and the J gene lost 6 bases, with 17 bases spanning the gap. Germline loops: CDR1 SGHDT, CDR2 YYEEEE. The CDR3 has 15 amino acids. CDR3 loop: CASSLRQWVSHGYTF. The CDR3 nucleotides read TGTGCCAGCAGCTTACGACAATGGGTCAGTCATGGCTACACCTTC.

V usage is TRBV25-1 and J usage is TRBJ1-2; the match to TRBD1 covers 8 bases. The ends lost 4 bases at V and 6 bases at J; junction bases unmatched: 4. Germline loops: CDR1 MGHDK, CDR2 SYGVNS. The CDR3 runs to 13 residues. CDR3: CASSAAGGDGYTF. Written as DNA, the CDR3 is TGTGCCAGCAGTGCGGCAGGGGGCGATGGCTACACCTTC.

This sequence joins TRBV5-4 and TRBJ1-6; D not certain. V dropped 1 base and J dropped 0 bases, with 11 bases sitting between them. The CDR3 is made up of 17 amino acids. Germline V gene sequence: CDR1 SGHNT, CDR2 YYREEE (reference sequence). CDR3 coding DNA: TGTGCCAGCAGCTTGTCGGGCGTACTCTCCTATAATTCACCCCTCCACTTT. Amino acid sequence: CASSLSGVLSYNSPLHF.

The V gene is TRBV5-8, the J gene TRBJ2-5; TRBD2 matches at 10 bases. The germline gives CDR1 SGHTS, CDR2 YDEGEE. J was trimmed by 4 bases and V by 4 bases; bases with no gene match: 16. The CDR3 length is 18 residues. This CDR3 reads CASSPGMFLAGASETQYF. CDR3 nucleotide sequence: TGTGCCAGCAGCCCGGGAATGTTCCTAGCGGGGGCCTCAGAGACCCAGTACTTC.

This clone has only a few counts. In DNA, the CDR3 is TGTGCCAGTAGTACCTCAGGGGGAAGTAGCGGGAGCACGCAGTATTTT. It is translated as CASSTSGGSSGSTQYF. V usage is TRBV19 and J usage is TRBJ2-3, with 9 bases matching TRBD2. With 4 bases clipped from V and 9 bases from J, the junction kept 14 bases outside the gene matches. There are 16 residues in the CDR3. In germline, CDR1 is LNHDA, CDR2 SQIVND (reference sequence).

CDR3 sequence (DNA): TGTGCCAGCAGTGGGGCCGGTCCTGAAGCTTTCTTT. Translated: CASSGAGPEAFF. The chain employs TRBV2 and TRBJ1-1; D gene unclear. V shed 4 bases and J shed 6 bases, with 9 bases lying between them. CDR1 SNHLY and CDR2 FYNNEI come from the germline V gene. This CDR3 has 12 amino acids.

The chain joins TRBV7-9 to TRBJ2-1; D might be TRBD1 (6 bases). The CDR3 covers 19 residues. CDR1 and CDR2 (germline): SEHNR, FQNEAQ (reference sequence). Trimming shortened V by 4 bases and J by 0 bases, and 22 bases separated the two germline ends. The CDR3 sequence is CASSSSQPRGPSSYNEQFF. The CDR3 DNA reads TGTGCCAGCAGCTCCTCTCAACCCAGGGGCCCCAGCTCCTACAATGAGCAGTTCTTC.

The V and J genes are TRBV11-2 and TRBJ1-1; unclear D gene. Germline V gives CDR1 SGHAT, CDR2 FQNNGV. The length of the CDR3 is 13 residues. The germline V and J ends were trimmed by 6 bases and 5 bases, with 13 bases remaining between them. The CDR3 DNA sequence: TGTGCCAGCAGTACCGGGCCTATGACTGAAGCTTTCTTT. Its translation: CASSTGPMTEAFF.

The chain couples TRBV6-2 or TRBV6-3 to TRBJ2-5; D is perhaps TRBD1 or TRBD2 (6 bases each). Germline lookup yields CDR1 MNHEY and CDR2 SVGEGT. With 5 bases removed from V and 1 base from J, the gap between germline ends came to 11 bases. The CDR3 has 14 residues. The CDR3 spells CASSPGGSQETQYF. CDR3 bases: TGTGCCAGCAGTCCCGGGGGCAGCCAAGAGACCCAGTACTTC.

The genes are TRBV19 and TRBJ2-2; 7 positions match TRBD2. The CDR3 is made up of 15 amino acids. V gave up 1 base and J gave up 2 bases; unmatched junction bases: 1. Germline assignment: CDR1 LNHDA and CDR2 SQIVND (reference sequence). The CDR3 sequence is CASSIAGGNTGELFF. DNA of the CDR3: TGTGCCAGTAGTATAGCGGGGGGTAACACCGGGGAGCTGTTTTTT.

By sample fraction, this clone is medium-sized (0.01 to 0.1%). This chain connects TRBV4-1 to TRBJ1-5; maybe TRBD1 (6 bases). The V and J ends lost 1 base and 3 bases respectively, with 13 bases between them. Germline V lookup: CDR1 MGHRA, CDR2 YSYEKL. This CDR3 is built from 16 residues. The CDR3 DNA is TGCGCCAGCAGCCAAGTTCTGGACAGCCTCAATCAGCCCCAGCATTTT. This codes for CASSQVLDSLNQPQHF.

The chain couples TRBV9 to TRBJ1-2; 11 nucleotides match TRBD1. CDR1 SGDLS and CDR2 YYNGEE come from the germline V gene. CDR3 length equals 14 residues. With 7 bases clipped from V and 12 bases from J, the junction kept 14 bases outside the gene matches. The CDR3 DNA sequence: TGTGCCAGCCGACCCGCCGGGACAGGGGGTCGAGACACCTTC. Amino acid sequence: CASRPAGTGGRDTF.

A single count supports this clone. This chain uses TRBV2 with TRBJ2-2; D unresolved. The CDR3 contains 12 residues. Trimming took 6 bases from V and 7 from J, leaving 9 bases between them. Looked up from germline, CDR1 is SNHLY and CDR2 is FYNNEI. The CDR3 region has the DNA TGTGCCAGCAGAGCCGACGGCGGGGAGCTGTTTTTT. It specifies CASRADGGELFF.

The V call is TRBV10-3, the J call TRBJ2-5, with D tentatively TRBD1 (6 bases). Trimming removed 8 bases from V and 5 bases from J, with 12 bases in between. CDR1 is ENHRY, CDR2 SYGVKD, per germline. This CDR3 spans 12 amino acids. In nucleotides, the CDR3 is TGTGCCATCGGGATAAGGGGGGAGACCCAGTACTTC. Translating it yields CAIGIRGETQYF.

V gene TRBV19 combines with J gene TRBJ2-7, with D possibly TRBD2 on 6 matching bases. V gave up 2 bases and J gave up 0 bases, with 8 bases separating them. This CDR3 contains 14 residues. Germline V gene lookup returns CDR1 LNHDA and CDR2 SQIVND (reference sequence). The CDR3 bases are TGTGCCAGTAGTATAAGGGACTTCTCCTACGAGCAGTACTTC. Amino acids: CASSIRDFSYEQYF.

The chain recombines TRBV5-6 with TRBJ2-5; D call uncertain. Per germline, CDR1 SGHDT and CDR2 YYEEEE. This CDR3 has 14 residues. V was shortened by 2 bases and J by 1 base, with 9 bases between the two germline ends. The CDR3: CASSFTVAQETQYF. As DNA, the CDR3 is TGTGCCAGCAGCTTCACGGTGGCCCAAGAGACCCAGTACTTC.

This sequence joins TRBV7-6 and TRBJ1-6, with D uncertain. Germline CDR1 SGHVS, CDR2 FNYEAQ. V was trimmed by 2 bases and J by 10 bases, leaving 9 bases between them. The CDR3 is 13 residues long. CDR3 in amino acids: CASSLLGNSPLHF. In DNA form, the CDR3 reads TGTGCCAGCAGCTTACTCGGTAACTCACCCCTCCACTTT.

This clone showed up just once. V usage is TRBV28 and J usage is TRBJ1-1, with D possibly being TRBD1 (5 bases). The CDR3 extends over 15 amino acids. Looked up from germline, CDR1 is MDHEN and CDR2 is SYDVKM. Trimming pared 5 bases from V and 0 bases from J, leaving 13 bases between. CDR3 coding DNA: TGTGCCAGCAGTCGCGGGGGGGGTTTGAACACTGAAGCTTTCTTT. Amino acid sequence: CASSRGGGLNTEAFF. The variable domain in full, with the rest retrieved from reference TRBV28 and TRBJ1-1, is DVKVTQSSRYLVKRTGEKVFLECVQDMDHENMFWYRQDPGLGLRLIYFSYDVKMKEKGDIPEGYSVSREKKERFSLILESASTNQTSMYLCASSRGGGLNTEAFFGQGTRLTVV.

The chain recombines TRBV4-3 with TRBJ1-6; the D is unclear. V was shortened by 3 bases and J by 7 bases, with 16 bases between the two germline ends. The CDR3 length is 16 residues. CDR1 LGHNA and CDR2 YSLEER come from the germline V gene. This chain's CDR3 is CASSQSKDFGNSPLHF. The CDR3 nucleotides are TGCGCCAGCAGCCAGTCAAAGGATTTTGGGAATTCACCCCTCCACTTT.

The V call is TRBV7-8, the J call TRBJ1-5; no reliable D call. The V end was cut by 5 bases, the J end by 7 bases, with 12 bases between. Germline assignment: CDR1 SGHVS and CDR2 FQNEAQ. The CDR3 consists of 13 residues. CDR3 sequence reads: CASSPPGGQPQHF. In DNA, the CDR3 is TGTGCCAGCAGCCCACCGGGAGGCCAGCCCCAGCATTTT.

The DNA for the CDR3 is TGTGCCAGCAGTTACTCGAGCAGGGAGGATTCACCCCTCCACTTT. It codes for CASSYSSREDSPLHF. The chain recombines TRBV6-5 with TRBJ1-6, with D maybe TRBD1 (5 bases). Germline lookup yields CDR1 MNHEY and CDR2 SVGAGI. The CDR3 contains 15 residues. Trimming removed 0 bases at V and 8 bases at J, with 11 bases between.

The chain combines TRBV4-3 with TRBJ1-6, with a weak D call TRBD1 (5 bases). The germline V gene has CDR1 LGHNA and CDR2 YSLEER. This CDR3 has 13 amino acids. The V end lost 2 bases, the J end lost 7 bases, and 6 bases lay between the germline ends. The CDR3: CASSQNRNSPLHF. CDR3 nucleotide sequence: TGCGCCAGCAGCCAAAACAGGAATTCACCCCTCCACTTT.

The chain's CDR3 is CASSFDRTGTEAFF. The CDR3 DNA reads TGTGCCAGCAGCTTCGACAGGACGGGGACTGAAGCTTTCTTT. The chain links TRBV11-2 to TRBJ1-1; maybe TRBD1 (6 bases). Germline values: CDR1 SGHAT, CDR2 FQNNGV. The CDR3 sequence is 14 residues long. With 3 bases removed from V and 5 bases from J, the gap between germline ends came to 13 bases. Full variable domain (rest looked up from reference TRBV11-2 and TRBJ1-1): EAGVAQSPRYKIIEKRQSVAFWCNPISGHATLYWYQQILGQGPKLLIQFQNNGVVDDSQLPKDRFSAERLKGVDSTLKIQPAKLEDSAVYLCASSFDRTGTEAFFGQGTRLTVV.

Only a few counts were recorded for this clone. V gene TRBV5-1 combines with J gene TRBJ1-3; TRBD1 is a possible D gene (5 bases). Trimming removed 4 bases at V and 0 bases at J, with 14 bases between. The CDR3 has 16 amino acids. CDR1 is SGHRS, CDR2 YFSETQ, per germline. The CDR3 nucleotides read TGCGCCAGCAGCCGCTCCGGGACGGACTCTGGAAACACCATATATTTT. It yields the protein CASSRSGTDSGNTIYF. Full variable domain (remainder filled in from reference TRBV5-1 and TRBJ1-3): KAGVTQTPRYLIKTRGQQVTLSCSPISGHRSVSWYQQTPGQGLQFLFEYFSETQRNKGNFPGRFSGRQFSNSRSEMNVSTLELGDSALYLCASSRSGTDSGNTIYFGEGSWLTVV.